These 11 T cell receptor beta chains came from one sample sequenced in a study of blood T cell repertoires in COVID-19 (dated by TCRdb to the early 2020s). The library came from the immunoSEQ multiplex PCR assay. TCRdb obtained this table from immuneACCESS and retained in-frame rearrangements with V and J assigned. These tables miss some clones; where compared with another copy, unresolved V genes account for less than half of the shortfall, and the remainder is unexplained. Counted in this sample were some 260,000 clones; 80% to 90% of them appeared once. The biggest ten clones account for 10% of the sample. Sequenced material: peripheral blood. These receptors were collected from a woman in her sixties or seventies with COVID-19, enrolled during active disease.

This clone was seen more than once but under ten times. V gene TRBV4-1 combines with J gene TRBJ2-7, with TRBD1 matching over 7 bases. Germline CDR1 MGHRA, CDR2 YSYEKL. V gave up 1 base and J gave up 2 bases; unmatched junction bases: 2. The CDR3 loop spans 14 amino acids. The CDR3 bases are TGCGCCAGCAGCCAAGCGACAGGGACCTACGAGCAGTACTTC. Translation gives CASSQATGTYEQYF.

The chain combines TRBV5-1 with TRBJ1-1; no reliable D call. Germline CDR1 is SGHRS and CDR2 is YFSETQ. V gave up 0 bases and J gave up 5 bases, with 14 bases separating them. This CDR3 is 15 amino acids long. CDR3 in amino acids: CASSLASTSATEAFF. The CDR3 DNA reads TGCGCCAGCAGCTTGGCGTCCACCTCAGCGACTGAAGCTTTCTTT.

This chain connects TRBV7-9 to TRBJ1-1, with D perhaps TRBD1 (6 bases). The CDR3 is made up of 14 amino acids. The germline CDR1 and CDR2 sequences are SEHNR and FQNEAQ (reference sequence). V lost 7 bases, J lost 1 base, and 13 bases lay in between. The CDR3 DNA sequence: TGTGCCAGCATAGGGGGAAGTGGGAACACTGAAGCTTTCTTT. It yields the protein CASIGGSGNTEAFF.

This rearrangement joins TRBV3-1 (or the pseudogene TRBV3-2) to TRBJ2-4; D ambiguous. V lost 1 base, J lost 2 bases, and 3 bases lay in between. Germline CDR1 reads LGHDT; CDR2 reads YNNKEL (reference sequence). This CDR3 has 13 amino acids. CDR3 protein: CASSQGPKNIQYF. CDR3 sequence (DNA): TGTGCCAGCAGCCAAGGGCCCAAAAACATTCAGTACTTC.

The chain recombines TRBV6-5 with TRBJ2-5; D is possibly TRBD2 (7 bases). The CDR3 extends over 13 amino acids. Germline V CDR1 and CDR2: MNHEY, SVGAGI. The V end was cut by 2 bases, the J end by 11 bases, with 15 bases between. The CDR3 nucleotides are TGTGCCAGCAGTTACGGGGGGGCAAGGAATCAGTACTTC. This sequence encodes CASSYGGARNQYF.

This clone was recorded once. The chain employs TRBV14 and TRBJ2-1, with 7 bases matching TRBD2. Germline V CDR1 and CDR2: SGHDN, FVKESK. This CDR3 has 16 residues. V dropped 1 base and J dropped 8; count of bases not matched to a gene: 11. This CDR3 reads CASSQVGGFVGDEQFF. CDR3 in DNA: TGTGCCAGCAGCCAAGTCGGGGGGTTTGTAGGTGATGAGCAGTTCTTC.

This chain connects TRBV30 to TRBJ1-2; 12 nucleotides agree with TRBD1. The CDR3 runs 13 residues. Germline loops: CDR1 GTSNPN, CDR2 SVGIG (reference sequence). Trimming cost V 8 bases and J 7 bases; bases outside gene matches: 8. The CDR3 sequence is CAKVGTGGFGYTF. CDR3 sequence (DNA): TGTGCCAAGGTTGGGACAGGGGGCTTTGGCTACACCTTC. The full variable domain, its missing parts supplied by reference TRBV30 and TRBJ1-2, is SQTIHQWPATLVQPVGSPLSLECTVEGTSNPNLYWYRQAAGRGLQLLFYSVGIGQISSEVPQNLSASRPQDRQFILSSKKLLLSDSGFYLCAKVGTGGFGYTFGSGTRLTVV.

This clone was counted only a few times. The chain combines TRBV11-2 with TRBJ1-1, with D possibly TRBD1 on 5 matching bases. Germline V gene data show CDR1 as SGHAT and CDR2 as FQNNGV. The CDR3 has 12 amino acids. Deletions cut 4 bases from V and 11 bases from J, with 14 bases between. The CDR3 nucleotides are TGTGCCAGCAGCTCCTCGTATGGGGGGGCTTTCTTT. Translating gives CASSSSYGGAFF.

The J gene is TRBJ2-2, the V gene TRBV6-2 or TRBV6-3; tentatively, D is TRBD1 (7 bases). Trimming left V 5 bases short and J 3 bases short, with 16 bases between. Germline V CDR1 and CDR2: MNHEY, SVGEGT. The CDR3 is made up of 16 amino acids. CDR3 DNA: TGTGCCAGCAGTCGACAGGGAACGGGAGACACCGGGGAGCTGTTTTTT. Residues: CASSRQGTGDTGELFF.

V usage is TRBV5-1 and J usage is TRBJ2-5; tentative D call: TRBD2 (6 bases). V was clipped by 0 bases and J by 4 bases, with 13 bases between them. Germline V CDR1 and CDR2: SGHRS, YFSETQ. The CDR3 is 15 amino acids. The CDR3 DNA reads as TGCGCCAGCAGCTTGGCCCCGACTAGTTCAGAGACCCAGTACTTC. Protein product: CASSLAPTSSETQYF.

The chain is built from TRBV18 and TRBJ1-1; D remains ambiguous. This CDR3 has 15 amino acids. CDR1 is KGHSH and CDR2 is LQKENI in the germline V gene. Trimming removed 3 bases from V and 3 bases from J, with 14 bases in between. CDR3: CASSPRRADYTEAFF. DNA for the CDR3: TGTGCCAGCTCACCGCGGAGGGCGGATTACACTGAAGCTTTCTTT.